This T cell receptor (beta chain) was captured by sequencing in a study of CD4+ T cells in melanoma. CDR3 size: 14 residues. Germline values: CDR1 MNHNY, CDR2 SVGAGI (reference sequence). V lost 4 bases, J lost 1 base, and 3 bases stayed unmatched. The table came from immunoSEQ multiplex PCR; TCRdb's copy has only in-frame clones and leaves some out. The data show about 140,000 clones, about 93% seen once. The receptor comes from a human donor with melanoma. V and J are TRBV6-6 and TRBJ2-5; 7 positions match TRBD2. CDR3 bases: TGTGCCAGCAGTTTGGGCGGGGGCCAAGAGACCCAGTACTTC. Protein sequence: CASSLGGGQETQYF.